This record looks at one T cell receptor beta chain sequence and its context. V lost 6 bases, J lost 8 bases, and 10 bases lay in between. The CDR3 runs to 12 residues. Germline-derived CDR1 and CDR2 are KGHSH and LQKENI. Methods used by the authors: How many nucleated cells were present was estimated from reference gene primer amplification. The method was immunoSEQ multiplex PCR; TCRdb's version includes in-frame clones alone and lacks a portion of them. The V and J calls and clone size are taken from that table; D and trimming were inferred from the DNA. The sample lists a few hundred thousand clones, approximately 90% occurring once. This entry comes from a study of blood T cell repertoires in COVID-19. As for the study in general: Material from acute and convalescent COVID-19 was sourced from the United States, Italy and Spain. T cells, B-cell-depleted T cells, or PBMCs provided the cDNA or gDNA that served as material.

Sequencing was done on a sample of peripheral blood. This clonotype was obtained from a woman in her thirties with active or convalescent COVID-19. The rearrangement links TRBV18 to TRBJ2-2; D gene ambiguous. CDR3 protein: CASSPTSGELFF. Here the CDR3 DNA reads TGTGCCAGCTCCCCTACCTCAGGGGAGCTGTTTTTT. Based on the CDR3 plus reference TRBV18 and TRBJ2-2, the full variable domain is NAGVMQNPRHLVRRRGQEARLRCSPMKGHSHVYWYRQLPEEGLKFMVYLQKENIIDESGMPKERFSAEFPKEGPSILRIQQVVRGDSAAYFCASSPTSGELFFGEGSRLTVL.